The present T cell receptor (beta chain) was sequenced within a study of OX40 agonist ivuxolimab in advanced cancers. On the study more broadly: The treatment was a fully human IgG2 OX40 agonist, ivuxolimab.

The study's findings and limits: Clonal expansion was seen in CD4+ and CD8+ blood T cells by week 6 at 0.1 to 3.0 mg/kg.

Sequenced by immunoSEQ multiplex PCR; TCRdb stores in-frame clones only, minus some. The table records about 79,000 clones, 85% to 90% of them present only once. A remark on this clone: Its antigen is still unknown.

Sequenced here: CD4+ or CD8+ T cells sorted from blood, sampled in a trial of the OX40 agonist ivuxolimab. The sequence derives from an adult with an advanced solid tumor such as melanoma, head and neck, liver or kidney cancer.

The CDR3 loop reads CASSYSPGALHEQYF. CDR3 in DNA: TGTGCCAGCAGTTACTCCCCAGGGGCTCTGCACGAGCAGTACTTC. The chain carries TRBV6-5 and TRBJ2-7; D is possibly TRBD1 (6 bases). Trimming removed 0 bases at V and 5 bases at J, with 14 bases between. The CDR3 loop spans 15 amino acids. Germline-derived CDR1 and CDR2 are MNHEY and SVGAGI.